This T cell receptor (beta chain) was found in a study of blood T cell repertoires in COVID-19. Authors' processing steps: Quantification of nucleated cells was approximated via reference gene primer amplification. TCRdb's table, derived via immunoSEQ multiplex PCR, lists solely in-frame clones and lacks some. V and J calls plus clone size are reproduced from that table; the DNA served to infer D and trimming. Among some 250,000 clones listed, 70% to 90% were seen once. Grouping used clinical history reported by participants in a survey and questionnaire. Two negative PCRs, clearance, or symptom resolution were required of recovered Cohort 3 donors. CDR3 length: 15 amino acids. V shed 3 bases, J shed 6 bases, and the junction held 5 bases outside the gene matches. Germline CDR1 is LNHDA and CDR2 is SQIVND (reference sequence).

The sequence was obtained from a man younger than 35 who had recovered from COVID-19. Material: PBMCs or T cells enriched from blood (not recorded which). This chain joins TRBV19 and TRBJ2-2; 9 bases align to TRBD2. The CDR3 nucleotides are TGTGCCAGTAGTATGACGGGACTAGCCGCCGGGGAGCTGTTTTTT. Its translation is CASSMTGLAAGELFF.